This T cell receptor (beta chain) derives from a study of human T cells and chemical hapten exposure. Turning to the study itself: The variation in per-sample TCR yields arose mainly from small differences in pooled library volumes.

The study's library attached unique molecular identifiers to single cDNA molecules. Under the authors' procedure: There were a median of approximately 88,000 TCRs per sample, with a range from about 20,000 to 700,000. TCRdb passed the RACE reads through MiXCR, listing each CDR3 protein once. The V and J calls were determined by TCRdb, not by the authors. The sample has approximately 33,000 distinct CDR3 sequences; 7% to 8.5% are singletons. The time point was: healthy volunteer bleed at 2 weeks. It was from unfractionated whole blood that total RNA was extracted. Trimming shortened V by 4 bases and J by 4 bases, and 13 bases separated the two germline ends. The CDR3 has 14 amino acids. The germline V gene has CDR1 SEHNR and CDR2 FQNEAQ (reference sequence). This clonotype came up a few times.

This TCR came from a human donor in good health. Some clones in this sample may be carry-over from other donors' samples. The sample taken for sequencing was whole blood. V is TRBV7-9 and J is TRBJ1-1; a possible D gene is TRBD1 (6 bases). The CDR3 here is CASSSQGGGTEAFF. CDR3 DNA sequence: TGTGCCAGCAGCTCACAGGGAGGGGGCACTGAAGCTTTCTTT. Drawing the rest from reference TRBV7-9 and TRBJ1-1, the complete variable domain is DTGVSQNPRHKITKRGQNVTFRCDPISEHNRLYWYRQTLGQGPEFLTYFQNEAQLEKSRLLSDRFSAERPKGSFSTLEIQRTEQGDSAMYLCASSSQGGGTEAFFGQGTRLTVV.